Here is one T cell receptor beta chain with its context. Sequencing was performed with immunoSEQ multiplex PCR; in TCRdb, only in-frame clones are kept and a portion is missing. Of about 28,000 clones listed, approximately 90% are singletons. This record comes from a study of T cell changes during pregnancy in multiple sclerosis. V lost 2 bases to trimming and J lost 5 bases, with 6 bases between them. This CDR3 has 12 residues. CDR1 and CDR2 from the germline V gene are MNHNS and SASEGT. The sequences come from CD4+ T cells from peripheral blood mononuclear cells, collected in the first trimester of pregnancy. The gene calls are TRBV6-1 and TRBJ2-5; D unclear. The TCR originated in a female donor in good health, enrolled as a control in a pregnancy study. The CDR3 nucleotides read TGTGCCAGCAGTGAATTGCGGGAGACCCAGTACTTC. Translation: CASSELRETQYF.